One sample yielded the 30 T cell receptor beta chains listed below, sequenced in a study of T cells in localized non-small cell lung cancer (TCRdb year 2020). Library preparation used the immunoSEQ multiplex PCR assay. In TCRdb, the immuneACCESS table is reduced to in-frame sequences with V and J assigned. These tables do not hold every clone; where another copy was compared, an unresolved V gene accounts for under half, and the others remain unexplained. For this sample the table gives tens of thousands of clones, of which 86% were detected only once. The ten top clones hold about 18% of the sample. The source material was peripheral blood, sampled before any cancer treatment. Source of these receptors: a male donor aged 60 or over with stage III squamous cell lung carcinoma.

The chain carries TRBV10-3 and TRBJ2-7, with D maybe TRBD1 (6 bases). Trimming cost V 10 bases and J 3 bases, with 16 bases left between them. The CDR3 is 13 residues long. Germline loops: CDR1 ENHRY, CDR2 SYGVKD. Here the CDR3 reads CATRTATGYEQYF. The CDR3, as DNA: TGTGCCACCCGGACGGCGACAGGCTACGAGCAGTACTTC.

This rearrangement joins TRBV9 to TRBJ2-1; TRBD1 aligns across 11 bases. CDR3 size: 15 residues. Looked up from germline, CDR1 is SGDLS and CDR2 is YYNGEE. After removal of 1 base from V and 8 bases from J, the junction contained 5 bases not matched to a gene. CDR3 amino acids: CASSVPGTGGHEQFF. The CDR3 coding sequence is TGTGCCAGCAGCGTACCCGGGACAGGGGGGCATGAGCAGTTCTTC.

For the CDR3, the DNA is TGTGCCAGCCAGTTGGGGCGGGATGGCTACACCTTC. It specifies CASQLGRDGYTF. The chain couples TRBV6-4 to TRBJ1-2; perhaps TRBD1 as D (5 bases). The CDR3 is made up of 12 amino acids. Germline CDR1 reads MRHNA; CDR2 reads SNTAGT. V lost 8 bases and J 6 bases, leaving 13 bases between the germline ends.

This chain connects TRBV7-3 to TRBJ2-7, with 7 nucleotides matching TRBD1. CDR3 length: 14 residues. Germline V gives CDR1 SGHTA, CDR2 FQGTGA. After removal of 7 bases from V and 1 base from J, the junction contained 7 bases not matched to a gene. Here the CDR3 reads CASKKGQKSYEQYF. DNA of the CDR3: TGTGCCAGCAAGAAGGGACAGAAATCCTACGAGCAGTACTTC.

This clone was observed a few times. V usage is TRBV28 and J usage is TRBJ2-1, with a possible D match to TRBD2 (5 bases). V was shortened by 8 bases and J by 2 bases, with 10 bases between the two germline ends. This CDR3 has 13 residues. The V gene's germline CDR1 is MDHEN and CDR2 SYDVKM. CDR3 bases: TGTGCCAGCCGGGGAATGCCCTACAATGAGCAGTTCTTC. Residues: CASRGMPYNEQFF.

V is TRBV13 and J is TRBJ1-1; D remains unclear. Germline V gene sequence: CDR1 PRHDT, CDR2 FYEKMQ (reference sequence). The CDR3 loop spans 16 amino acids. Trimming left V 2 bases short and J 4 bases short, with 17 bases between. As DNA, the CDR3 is TGTGCCAGCAGCTTAAGTATGTTGGGCAGACCCACTGAAGCTTTCTTT. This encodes CASSLSMLGRPTEAFF.

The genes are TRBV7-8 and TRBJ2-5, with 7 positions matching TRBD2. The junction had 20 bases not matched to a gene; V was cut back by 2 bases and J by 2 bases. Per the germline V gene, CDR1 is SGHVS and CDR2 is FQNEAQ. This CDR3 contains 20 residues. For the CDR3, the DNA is TGTGCCAGCAGCTTATATACGATTCGGGGGGTGCAACCATATCAAGAGACCCAGTACTTC. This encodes CASSLYTIRGVQPYQETQYF.

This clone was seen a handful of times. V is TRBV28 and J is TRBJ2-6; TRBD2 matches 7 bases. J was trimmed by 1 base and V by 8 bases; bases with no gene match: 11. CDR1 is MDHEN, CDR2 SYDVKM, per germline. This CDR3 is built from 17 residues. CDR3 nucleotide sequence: TGTGCCAGCGTTGCGGGGGTCCTCATTTCTGGGGCCAACGTCCTGACTTTC. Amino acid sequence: CASVAGVLISGANVLTF. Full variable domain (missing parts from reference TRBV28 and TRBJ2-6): DVKVTQSSRYLVKRTGEKVFLECVQDMDHENMFWYRQDPGLGLRLIYFSYDVKMKEKGDIPEGYSVSREKKERFSLILESASTNQTSMYLCASVAGVLISGANVLTFGAGSRLTVL.

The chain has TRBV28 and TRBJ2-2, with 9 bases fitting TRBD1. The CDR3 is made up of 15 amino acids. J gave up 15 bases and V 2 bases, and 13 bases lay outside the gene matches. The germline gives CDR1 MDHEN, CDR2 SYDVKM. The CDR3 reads CASSLLPGQGSRLFF. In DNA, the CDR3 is TGTGCCAGCAGTTTACTCCCGGGACAGGGTAGCCGGTTGTTTTTT.

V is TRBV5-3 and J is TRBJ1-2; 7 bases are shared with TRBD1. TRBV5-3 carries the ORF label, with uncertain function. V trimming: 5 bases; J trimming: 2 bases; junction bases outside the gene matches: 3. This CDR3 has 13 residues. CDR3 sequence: CARSWGQNYGYTF. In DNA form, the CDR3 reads TGTGCCAGAAGTTGGGGACAGAACTATGGCTACACCTTC.

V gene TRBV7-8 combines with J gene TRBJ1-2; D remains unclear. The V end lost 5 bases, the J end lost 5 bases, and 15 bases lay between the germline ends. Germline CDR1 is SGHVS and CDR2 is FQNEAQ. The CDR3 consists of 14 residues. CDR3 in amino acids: CASSKELLNYGYTF. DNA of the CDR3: TGTGCCAGCAGCAAGGAGCTCCTAAATTATGGCTACACCTTC.

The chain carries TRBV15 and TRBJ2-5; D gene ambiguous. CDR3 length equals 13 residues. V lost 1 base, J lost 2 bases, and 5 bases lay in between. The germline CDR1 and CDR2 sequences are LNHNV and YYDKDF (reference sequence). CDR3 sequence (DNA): TGTGCCACCAGCAGAGCGAAACAAGAGACCCAGTACTTC. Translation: CATSRAKQETQYF.

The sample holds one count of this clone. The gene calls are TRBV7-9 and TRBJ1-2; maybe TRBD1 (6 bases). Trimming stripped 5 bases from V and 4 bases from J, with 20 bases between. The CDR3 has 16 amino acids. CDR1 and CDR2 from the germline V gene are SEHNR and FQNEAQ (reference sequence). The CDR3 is CASSPPPGHGSYGYTF. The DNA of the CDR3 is TGTGCCAGCAGCCCCCCCCCGGGACATGGGAGCTATGGCTACACCTTC.

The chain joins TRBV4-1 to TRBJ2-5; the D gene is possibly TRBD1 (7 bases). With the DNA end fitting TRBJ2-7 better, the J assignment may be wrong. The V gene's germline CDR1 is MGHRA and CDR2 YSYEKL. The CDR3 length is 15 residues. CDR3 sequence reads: CASSPRGDWSYEQYF. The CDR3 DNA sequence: TGCGCCAGCAGCCCCAGGGGGGACTGGTCCTACGAGCAGTACTTC.

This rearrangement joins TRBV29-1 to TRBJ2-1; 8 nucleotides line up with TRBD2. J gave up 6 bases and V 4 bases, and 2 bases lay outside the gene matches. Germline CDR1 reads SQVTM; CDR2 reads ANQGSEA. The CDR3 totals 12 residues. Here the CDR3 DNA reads TGCAGCGTTGCAGCGGGAGTCAATGAGCAGTTCTTC. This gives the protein CSVAAGVNEQFF.

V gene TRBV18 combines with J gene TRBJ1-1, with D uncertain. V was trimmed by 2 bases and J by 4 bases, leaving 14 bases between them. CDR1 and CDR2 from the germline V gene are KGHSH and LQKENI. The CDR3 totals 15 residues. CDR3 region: CASSPDRGSITEAFF. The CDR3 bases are TGTGCCAGCTCACCAGACCGAGGATCTATCACTGAAGCTTTCTTT.

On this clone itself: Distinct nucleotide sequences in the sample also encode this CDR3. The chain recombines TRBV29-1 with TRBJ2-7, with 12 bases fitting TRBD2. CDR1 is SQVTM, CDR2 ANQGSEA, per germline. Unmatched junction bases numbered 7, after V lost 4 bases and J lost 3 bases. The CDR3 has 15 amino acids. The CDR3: CSVATPGLAGYEQYF. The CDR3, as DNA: TGCAGCGTTGCGACACCGGGACTAGCGGGCTACGAGCAGTACTTC.

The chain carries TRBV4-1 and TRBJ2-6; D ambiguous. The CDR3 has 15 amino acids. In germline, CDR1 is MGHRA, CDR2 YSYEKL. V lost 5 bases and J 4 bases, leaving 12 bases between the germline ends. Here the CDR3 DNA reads TGCGCCAGCAGCTCCCCGGGCCTCGGGGCCAACGTCCTGACTTTC. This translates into CASSSPGLGANVLTF.

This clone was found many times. CDR3 nucleotide sequence: TGTGCCAGCAGCTTTCGGACAGGGGAGTATGGCTACACCTTC. This encodes CASSFRTGEYGYTF. The chain joins TRBV7-2 to TRBJ1-2; 9 bases agree with TRBD1. This CDR3 comprises 14 residues. With 3 bases clipped from V and 5 bases from J, the junction kept 4 bases outside the gene matches. The germline V gene has CDR1 SGHTA and CDR2 FQGNSA.

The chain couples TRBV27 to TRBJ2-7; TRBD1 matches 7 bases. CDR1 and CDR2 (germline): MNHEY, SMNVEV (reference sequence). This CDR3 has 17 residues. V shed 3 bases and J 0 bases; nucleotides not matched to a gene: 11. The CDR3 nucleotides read TGTGCCAGCAGTTTTTTCCCAAATTCAGGGGGCTCCTACGAGCAGTACTTC. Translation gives CASSFFPNSGGSYEQYF.

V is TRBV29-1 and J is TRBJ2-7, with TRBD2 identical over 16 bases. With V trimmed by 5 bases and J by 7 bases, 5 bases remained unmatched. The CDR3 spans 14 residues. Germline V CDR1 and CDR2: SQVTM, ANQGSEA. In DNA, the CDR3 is TGCAGCGTTCGGGGGACTAGCGGGAGGGGAGAGCAGTACTTC. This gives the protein CSVRGTSGRGEQYF.

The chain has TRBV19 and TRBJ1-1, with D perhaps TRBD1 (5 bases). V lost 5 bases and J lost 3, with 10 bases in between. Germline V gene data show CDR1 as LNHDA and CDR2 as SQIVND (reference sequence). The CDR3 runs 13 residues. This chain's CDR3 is CASSPGRDTEAFF. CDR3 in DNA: TGTGCCAGTAGTCCAGGGCGGGACACTGAAGCTTTCTTT.

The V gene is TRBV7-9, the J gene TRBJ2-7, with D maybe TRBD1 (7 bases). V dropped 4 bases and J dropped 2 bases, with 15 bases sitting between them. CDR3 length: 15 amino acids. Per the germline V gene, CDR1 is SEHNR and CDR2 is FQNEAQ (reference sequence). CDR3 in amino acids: CASSSPRGRPYEQYF. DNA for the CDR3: TGTGCCAGCAGCTCCCCCAGGGGGAGGCCCTACGAGCAGTACTTC. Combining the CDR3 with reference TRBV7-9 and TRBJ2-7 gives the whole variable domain DTGVSQNPRHKITKRGQNVTFRCDPISEHNRLYWYRQTLGQGPEFLTYFQNEAQLEKSRLLSDRFSAERPKGSFSTLEIQRTEQGDSAMYLCASSSPRGRPYEQYFGPGTRLTVT.

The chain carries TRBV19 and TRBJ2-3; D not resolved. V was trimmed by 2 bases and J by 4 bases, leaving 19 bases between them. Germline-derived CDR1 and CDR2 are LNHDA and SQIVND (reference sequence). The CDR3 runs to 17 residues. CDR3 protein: CASSIYGFGSVADTQYF. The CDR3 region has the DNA TGTGCCAGTAGTATATACGGGTTCGGGTCCGTCGCAGATACGCAGTATTTT.

Here the CDR3 DNA reads TGTGCCAGCAGCTTAGCTTGGTCTAGCGGGGGCAATGAGCAGTTCTTC. The encoded protein is CASSLAWSSGGNEQFF. The V gene is TRBV7-6, the J gene TRBJ2-1, with 10 bases identical to TRBD2. The CDR3 runs to 16 residues. Trimming took 0 bases from V and 6 from J; bases not matched to a gene: 5. In germline, CDR1 is SGHVS, CDR2 FNYEAQ.

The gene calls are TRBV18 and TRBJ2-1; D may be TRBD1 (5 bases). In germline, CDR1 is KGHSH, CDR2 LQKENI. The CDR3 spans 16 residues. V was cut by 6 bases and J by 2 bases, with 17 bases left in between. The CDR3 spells CASSPELQDTYNEQFF. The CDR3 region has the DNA TGTGCCAGCTCCCCAGAACTACAGGATACCTACAATGAGCAGTTCTTC. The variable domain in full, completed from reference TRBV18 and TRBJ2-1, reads NAGVMQNPRHLVRRRGQEARLRCSPMKGHSHVYWYRQLPEEGLKFMVYLQKENIIDESGMPKERFSAEFPKEGPSILRIQQVVRGDSAAYFCASSPELQDTYNEQFFGPGTRLTVL.

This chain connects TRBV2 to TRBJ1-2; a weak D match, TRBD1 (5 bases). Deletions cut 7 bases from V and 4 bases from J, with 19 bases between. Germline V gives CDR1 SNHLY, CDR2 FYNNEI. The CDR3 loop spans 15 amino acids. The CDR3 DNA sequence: TGTGCCAGCAAAACCGACAGCCTCCTTGGCTATGGCTACACCTTC. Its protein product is CASKTDSLLGYGYTF.

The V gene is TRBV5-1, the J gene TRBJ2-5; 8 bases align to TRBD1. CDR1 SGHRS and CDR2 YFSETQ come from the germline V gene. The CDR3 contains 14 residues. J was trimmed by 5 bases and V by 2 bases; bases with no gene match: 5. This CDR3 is CASSFRTGSETQYF. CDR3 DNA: TGCGCCAGCAGCTTTAGGACAGGGTCCGAGACCCAGTACTTC.

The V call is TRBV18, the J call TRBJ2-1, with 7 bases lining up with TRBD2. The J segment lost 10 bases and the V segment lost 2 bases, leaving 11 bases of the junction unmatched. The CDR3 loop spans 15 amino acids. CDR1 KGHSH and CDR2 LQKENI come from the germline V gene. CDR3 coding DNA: TGTGCCAGCTCACCAACTACGAGGGAGGGAAAAGAGCAGTTCTTC. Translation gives CASSPTTREGKEQFF.

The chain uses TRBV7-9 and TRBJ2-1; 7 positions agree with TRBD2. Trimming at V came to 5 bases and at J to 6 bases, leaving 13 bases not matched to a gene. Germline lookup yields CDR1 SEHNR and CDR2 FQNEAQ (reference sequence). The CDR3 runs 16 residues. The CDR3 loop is CASSPRLAALGNEQFF. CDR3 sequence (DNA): TGTGCCAGCAGCCCCCGGCTAGCGGCCCTAGGCAATGAGCAGTTCTTC.